The T cell receptor (beta chain) described here comes from a study of blood T cell repertoires in COVID-19 (dated by TCRdb to about 2020). Turning to the overall study: Samples from collaborators originated in the United States, Italy and Spain and spanned both the acute and convalescent phases of COVID-19. The prospective study material was composed of cDNA or gDNA derived from T cells, B-cell-depleted T cells, or PBMCs. The samples were drawn from the first 160 participants of the ongoing ImmuneRACE study and from 1,200 or so subjects provided by 6 global collaborators. The repertoires were released in a freely available public database meant as a resource for research on the immune response to SARS-CoV-2. The dataset comprised deeply sampled blood TCRbeta repertoires from subjects exposed to, actively infected with, or recovered from COVID-19. Nearly every sample came with metadata listing a de-identified subject ID, COVID-19 status, age in years and sex. Where HLA class I and class II types were available, the types were taken from metadata supplied by the sample provider, not from assay-based typing.

TCRbeta CDR3 regions were amplified from genomic DNA by means of the immunoSEQ Assay, a bias-controlled multiplex PCR. The original methods were these. Within the assay, amplification of reference gene primers was used to estimate how many nucleated cells each sample contained. To quantify the absolute abundance of each unique TCRbeta CDR3 rearrangement, sequence reads were collapsed and filtered. For each sample, productive Simpson clonality was calculated as the square root of Simpson's diversity index across productive rearrangements. TCRdb carries this immuneACCESS record with in-frame sequences only. Its versions omit some clonotypes, under half of them owing to an unresolved V gene in the studies checked, with the rest unexplained. V, J and clone size reflect that table, while D and trimming were determined from the DNA. Recorded for this sample are 150,000 to 180,000 clones; over 60% of them occurred a single time. Together, the top ten hold roughly 1.5% of the sample.

As concerns this clone: No cognate antigen has been identified for it. It has no much larger one-base neighbor in the sample; base qualities were not kept.

What the authors observed across the whole study: The quantity of clinical and demographic metadata differed by source and by participant and was supplied without curation.

Reading the germline V gene gives CDR1 SGHNT and CDR2 YENEEA. The CDR3, cysteine through phenylalanine, is 15 amino acids long. The kept DNA is CDR3 alone, 45 bases in frame from the first base. Germline trimming: 5 bases from V, 5 bases from J; junction bases outside gene matches: 8. The collaborating institutions used their own protocols to collect whole blood in K2EDTA tubes. For TCRbeta analysis, collaborators shipped samples in one of three forms: frozen whole blood, isolated PBMCs, or DNA extracted from either of those sample types. This receptor was obtained from an elderly man with acute or convalescent COVID-19. The V gene is TRBV11-3 and the J gene is TRBJ2-1, with 8 middle bases fitting TRBD1. Specimen: peripheral blood. The CDR3 region has the sequence CASSPMQGADNEQFF. The nucleotide sequence is given as TGTGCCAGCAGCCCCATGCAGGGGGCGGACAATGAGCAGTTCTTC.